This passage covers 22 T cell receptor beta chains from one sample sequenced in a study of metastatic and nonmetastatic thyroid tumors. No treatment of any kind had been given to any patient before thyroid surgery. TCRdb ran MiXCR on the PCR reads. This table holds 34,000 or so clones, less than 40% found once. The specimen sequenced was tumor tissue. These receptors came from a female donor with papillary thyroid cancer or a benign thyroid nodule (not recorded which). Some clones in this sample may be carry-over from other donors' samples.

This clone turned up a few times. The chain uses TRBV28 and TRBJ2-2, with D unclear. This CDR3 is built from 13 residues. The ends were cut back, 7 bases at V and 5 bases at J, with 11 bases in the middle. Germline V CDR1 and CDR2: MDHEN, SYDVKM. CDR3 DNA: TGTGCCAGCACCACCGTATTTACCGGGGAGCTGTTTTTT. Its protein product is CASTTVFTGELFF. The variable domain in full, completed from reference TRBV28 and TRBJ2-2, reads DVKVTQSSRYLVKRTGEKVFLECVQDMDHENMFWYRQDPGLGLRLIYFSYDVKMKEKGDIPEGYSVSREKKERFSLILESASTNQTSMYLCASTTVFTGELFFGEGSRLTVL.

Comment on this clone: This may be a read error, as it is one base from a much larger clone. The V gene is TRBV6-1, the J gene TRBJ2-2; possibly TRBD1 for D (6 bases). From germline, CDR1 is MNHNS and CDR2 SASEGT. The CDR3 totals 14 residues. Written as DNA, the CDR3 is TGTGCCAGCAGGGCCGGGACACACACCGGGGAGCTGCTTTTT. It is translated as CASRAGTHTGELLF.

This clone appeared many times. The chain employs TRBV5-1 and TRBJ2-1, with a weak D call TRBD2 (5 bases). The CDR3 has 12 amino acids. Germline V gene data show CDR1 as SGHRS and CDR2 as YFSETQ. Trimming took 2 bases from V and 6 from J, leaving 6 bases between them. CDR3 nucleotide sequence: TGCGCCAGCAGCTTTGAGGGCAATGAGCAGTTCTTC. This encodes CASSFEGNEQFF.

This clone was seen more than once but under ten times. The chain has TRBV6-1 and TRBJ2-6, with D unresolved. CDR3 length: 16 amino acids. Germline V gene data show CDR1 as MNHNS and CDR2 as SASEGT. The V end lost 7 bases, the J end lost 0 bases, and 13 bases lay between the germline ends. This CDR3 reads CASTLEPPSGANVLTF. Written as DNA, the CDR3 is TGTGCCAGCACCTTGGAGCCCCCCTCTGGGGCCAACGTCCTGACTTTC.

Here the CDR3 DNA reads TGTGCCAGCAGCTTAGGAGCGGGAGGTGGCACCGGGGAGCTGTTTTTT. Its protein is CASSLGAGGGTGELFF. V is TRBV7-8 and J is TRBJ2-2; 9 bases agree with TRBD2. The germline V gene encodes CDR1 SGHVS and CDR2 FQNEAQ. Trimming at V came to 1 base and at J to 4 bases, leaving 4 bases not matched to a gene. This CDR3 has 16 residues.

The genes are TRBV24-1 and TRBJ2-3; D gene ambiguous. V lost 1 base to trimming and J lost 2 bases, with 6 bases between them. The V gene's germline CDR1 is KGHDR and CDR2 SFDVKD. The CDR3 consists of 14 residues. The CDR3 spells CATSDFPNTDTQYF. The CDR3 DNA reads TGTGCCACCAGTGATTTCCCTAACACAGATACGCAGTATTTT.

In its sample, this clone was seen a few times. The V and J genes are TRBV3-1 and TRBJ1-5; D unclear. V gave up 5 bases and J gave up 1 base, with 12 bases separating them. The CDR3 length is 15 residues. Germline CDR1 reads LGHDT; CDR2 reads YNNKEL (reference sequence). The CDR3 here is CASSGSGRSNQPQHF. CDR3 sequence (DNA): TGTGCCAGCAGCGGATCAGGAAGGAGCAATCAGCCCCAGCATTTT. Full variable domain (rest looked up from reference TRBV3-1 and TRBJ1-5): DTAVSQTPKYLVTQMGNDKSIKCEQNLGHDTMYWYKQDSKKFLKIMFSYNNKELIINETVPNRFSPKSPDKAHLNLHINSLELGDSAVYFCASSGSGRSNQPQHFGDGTRLSIL.

This chain connects TRBV7-9 to TRBJ2-1, with 7 bases lining up with TRBD1. The CDR3 is 14 amino acids. V shed 6 bases, J shed 7 bases, and the junction held 9 bases outside the gene matches. In germline, CDR1 is SEHNR, CDR2 FQNEAQ (reference sequence). CDR3 in amino acids: CASSSPQGQNEQFF. As DNA, the CDR3 is TGTGCCAGCAGTTCCCCGCAGGGACAGAATGAGCAGTTCTTC.

The rearrangement joins TRBV28 to TRBJ1-5, with 8 bases matching TRBD1. Germline-derived CDR1 and CDR2 are MDHEN and SYDVKM. The CDR3 is 15 residues long. The trim removed 6 bases at V and 6 bases at J, leaving 10 bases unmatched. CDR3 nucleotides: TGTGCCAGCAGGTTACAGGGGGGAATGAGTCAGCCCCAGCATTTT. Its translation is CASRLQGGMSQPQHF.

The chain links TRBV24-1 to TRBJ2-1; a weak D match, TRBD1 (5 bases). The germline CDR1 and CDR2 sequences are KGHDR and SFDVKD. V was shortened by 2 bases and J by 0 bases, with 7 bases between the two germline ends. CDR3 length: 15 residues. Written as DNA, the CDR3 is TGTGCCACCAGTGATTACAGGAGCTCCTACAATGAGCAGTTCTTC. Protein: CATSDYRSSYNEQFF.

The V call is TRBV5-1, the J call TRBJ2-7, with 9 positions matching TRBD2. CDR1 and CDR2 from the germline V gene are SGHRS and YFSETQ. The CDR3 length is 13 residues. The V and J ends lost 4 bases and 3 bases, in that order; junction bases with no gene match: 2. The CDR3: CASSISGSYEQYF. As DNA, the CDR3 is TGCGCCAGCAGCATTAGCGGGAGCTACGAGCAGTACTTC. Complete variable domain (other parts from reference TRBV5-1 and TRBJ2-7): KAGVTQTPRYLIKTRGQQVTLSCSPISGHRSVSWYQQTPGQGLQFLFEYFSETQRNKGNFPGRFSGRQFSNSRSEMNVSTLELGDSALYLCASSISGSYEQYFGPGTRLTVT.

This clone was seen only a few times. The rearrangement uses TRBV11-2 and TRBJ1-2; D perhaps matches TRBD1 (6 bases). Between the trimmed V and J ends, which lost 3 bases and 7 bases, there was a span of 9 bases. The germline V gene encodes CDR1 SGHAT and CDR2 FQNNGV. The CDR3 loop spans 12 amino acids. CDR3 sequence: CASSLIQGGYTF. The DNA of the CDR3 is TGTGCCAGCAGCTTGATACAGGGTGGCTACACCTTC.

V is TRBV27 and J is TRBJ2-7; 9 positions match TRBD2. The CDR3 has 13 residues. Germline lookup yields CDR1 MNHEY and CDR2 SMNVEV (reference sequence). Trimming at V came to 10 bases and at J to 1 base, leaving 5 bases not matched to a gene. DNA of the CDR3: TGTGCCACCGGGCGGGGGGGGTCCTACGAGCAGTACTTC. Protein sequence: CATGRGGSYEQYF.

The chain recombines TRBV28 with TRBJ2-7, with 7 bases lining up with TRBD2. Germline loops: CDR1 MDHEN, CDR2 SYDVKM. V gave up 4 bases and J gave up 1 base; unmatched junction bases: 4. The length of the CDR3 is 14 residues. CDR3 loop: CASSSWTSSYEQYF. The CDR3 DNA reads TGTGCCAGCAGTTCATGGACTAGTTCCTACGAGCAGTACTTC.

This clone was picked up a small number of times. The chain uses TRBV12-5 and TRBJ2-1, with TRBD2 matching 7 bases. CDR3 size: 15 residues. Looked up from germline, CDR1 is LGHNT and CDR2 is FRNRAP. V was pared by 3 bases and J by 3 bases, with 5 bases of the junction left unmatched. The CDR3 DNA reads as TGTGCTAGTGGTTTTAGCCGGGACTACTACAATGAGCAGTTCTTC. Residues: CASGFSRDYYNEQFF.

This clone was seen more than once but under ten times. This chain connects TRBV28 to TRBJ1-3; a possible D gene is TRBD1 (5 bases). The germline gives CDR1 MDHEN, CDR2 SYDVKM. Trimming pared 7 bases from V and 0 bases from J, leaving 13 bases between. The CDR3 totals 15 residues. CDR3 in amino acids: CASTPGILSGNTIYF. In DNA, the CDR3 is TGTGCCAGCACCCCAGGGATTCTCTCTGGAAACACCATATATTTT.

This chain links TRBV30 with TRBJ1-1; unclear D gene. The CDR3 length is 13 residues. The V gene's germline CDR1 is GTSNPN and CDR2 SVGIG (reference sequence). V lost 4 bases to trimming and J lost 5 bases, with 14 bases between them. This CDR3 reads CAWIYWGGTEAFF. CDR3 DNA sequence: TGTGCCTGGATTTATTGGGGAGGGACTGAAGCTTTCTTT.

V usage is TRBV7-8 and J usage is TRBJ1-6; D might be TRBD1 (6 bases). The CDR3 contains 17 residues. The germline CDR1 and CDR2 sequences are SGHVS and FQNEAQ. V was shortened by 1 base and J by 3 bases, with 13 bases between the two germline ends. The CDR3: CASSLERRGHYNSPLHF. Here the CDR3 DNA reads TGTGCCAGCAGCTTAGAGCGCAGGGGTCACTATAATTCACCCCTCCACTTT.

This clone is labeled as medium-sized (0.01 to 0.1%). Other DNA sequences of this sample code for an identical CDR3. This sequence joins TRBV20-1 and TRBJ2-7; tentatively, D is TRBD1 or TRBD2 (6 bases each). This CDR3 has 14 residues. In germline, CDR1 is DFQATT, CDR2 SNEGSKA (reference sequence). Trimming cost V 0 bases and J 4 bases, with 13 bases left between them. CDR3 DNA: TGCAGTGCTAGAGATTGGGGGGCCGGGTACGAGCAGTACTTC. This translates into CSARDWGAGYEQYF.

This clone was recorded a few times. V is TRBV10-1 and J is TRBJ2-1, with D uncertain. The length of the CDR3 is 15 residues. The V gene lost 0 bases and the J gene lost 8 bases, with 14 bases spanning the gap. The germline V gene encodes CDR1 WNHNN and CDR2 SYGVQD (reference sequence). This CDR3 is CASSESDGVVDEQFF. CDR3 bases: TGCGCCAGCAGTGAGTCCGATGGAGTTGTGGATGAGCAGTTCTTC.

This clone is medium-sized by share. This chain uses TRBV5-1 with TRBJ2-5; the D is unclear. CDR1 is SGHRS, CDR2 YFSETQ, per germline. CDR3 size: 12 residues. V dropped 5 bases and J dropped 3 bases, with 8 bases sitting between them. The CDR3 sequence is CASREPEETQYF. DNA of the CDR3: TGCGCCAGCAGGGAGCCTGAAGAGACCCAGTACTTC. The full variable domain, rest sourced from reference TRBV5-1 and TRBJ2-5, is KAGVTQTPRYLIKTRGQQVTLSCSPISGHRSVSWYQQTPGQGLQFLFEYFSETQRNKGNFPGRFSGRQFSNSRSEMNVSTLELGDSALYLCASREPEETQYFGPGTRLLVL.

The CDR3 reads CASSLGLAGVADTQYF. CDR3 DNA: TGTGCCAGCAGCTTAGGCCTAGCGGGAGTTGCGGATACGCAGTATTTT. This chain connects TRBV11-2 to TRBJ2-3; 10 positions match TRBD2. CDR3 size: 16 residues. V trimming: 1 base; J trimming: 6 bases; junction bases outside the gene matches: 7. Germline-derived CDR1 and CDR2 are SGHAT and FQNNGV.